This T cell receptor beta chain was sequenced in a study of blood T cells in healthy people across ages. Study-wide points: Fewer expanded clones and more diversity marked long-lived versus aged donors.

With a J-beta primer mix and a sample-barcoded 5' primer, a second PCR ran about 7 to 11 cycles. MiXCR was run by TCRdb on the 5' RACE reads, yielding one entry per CDR3 protein. The sample contains around 1,000,000 distinct CDR3 sequences, roughly two fifths of which appear only once. As concerns this clonotype: Its specificity is unknown.

The germline V gene has CDR1 SGHVS and CDR2 FQNEAQ. V shed 1 base, J shed 6 bases, and the junction held 4 bases outside the gene matches. This CDR3 is built from 16 residues. The chain is built from TRBV7-8 and TRBJ1-6; TRBD1 aligns across 9 bases. What was sequenced was blood. This receptor was taken from a man aged 18 to 29 in good health. Here the CDR3 DNA reads TGTGCCAGCAGCTTAGAGGGACAGGGCTTTAATTCACCCCTCCACTTT. It codes for CASSLEGQGFNSPLHF.